Each of the 9 T cell receptor beta chains below was sequenced from the same sample in a study of T cell changes during pregnancy in multiple sclerosis. Sequencing used immunoSEQ multiplex PCR; TCRdb keeps in-frame clones, though not all of them. The sample lists about 75,000 clones, 75% to 95% occurring once. Sequenced here: CD4+ T cells from peripheral blood mononuclear cells, sampled before pregnancy. The receptors come from a female donor with multiple sclerosis, enrolled in a pregnancy study.

The J gene is TRBJ2-2, the V gene TRBV18; D perhaps matches TRBD2 (6 bases). Germline V gives CDR1 KGHSH, CDR2 LQKENI. The CDR3 is 15 residues long. Deletions cut 1 base from V and 2 bases from J, with 8 bases between. CDR3 nucleotide sequence: TGTGCCAGCTCACCACTGGGACTCAACACCGGGGAGCTGTTTTTT. This encodes CASSPLGLNTGELFF.

This chain connects TRBV14 to TRBJ2-7; D may be TRBD2 (5 bases). Germline values: CDR1 SGHDN, CDR2 FVKESK. V lost 0 bases to trimming and J lost 12 bases, with 24 bases between them. The length of the CDR3 is 16 residues. CDR3 sequence: CASSQDSQASRVARYF. The DNA for the CDR3 is TGTGCCAGCAGCCAAGACTCTCAGGCCTCGCGGGTTGCCCGGTACTTC.

The V and J genes are TRBV6-1 and TRBJ2-4, with D maybe TRBD2 (5 bases). Trimming left V 4 bases short and J 1 base short, with 11 bases between. The CDR3 is 15 amino acids. Germline CDR1 is MNHNS and CDR2 is SASEGT. The CDR3 DNA sequence: TGTGCCAGCAGTGTCGGGGTTTTGGCCAAAAACATTCAGTACTTC. Protein sequence: CASSVGVLAKNIQYF.

J is TRBJ2-2 and V is TRBV5-6; 8 bases are a match to TRBD1. This CDR3 region has 16 residues. Germline values: CDR1 SGHDT, CDR2 YYEEEE. V was clipped by 3 bases and J by 0 bases; unmatched bases: 4. CDR3 in DNA: TGTGCCAGCAGCTCGAACAGGGGGTCGAACACCGGGGAGCTGTTTTTT. The encoded protein is CASSSNRGSNTGELFF.

This rearrangement joins TRBV11-3 to TRBJ2-1; possible D gene TRBD1, 6 bases. Per the germline V gene, CDR1 is SGHNT and CDR2 is YENEEA. This CDR3 comprises 14 residues. V was cut by 5 bases and J by 4 bases, with 12 bases left in between. CDR3 loop: CASSPWTDYNEQFF. The CDR3 DNA reads as TGTGCCAGCAGCCCCTGGACAGATTACAATGAGCAGTTCTTC.

J is TRBJ2-2 and V is TRBV21-1; the table's D call, TRBD1, has no DNA check behind it. TRBV21-1 is deemed a pseudogene. The CDR3 is made up of 14 amino acids. CDR3 bases: TGTGCCAGCAGCCGGGACAGTCGGACCGGGGAGCTGTTTTTT. Its protein is CASSRDSRTGELFF.

This sequence joins TRBV4-1 and TRBJ1-1, with a weak D call TRBD1 (5 bases). The length of the CDR3 is 15 residues. Germline V lookup: CDR1 MGHRA, CDR2 YSYEKL. V was clipped by 0 bases and J by 4 bases, with 12 bases between them. The CDR3 region has the DNA TGCGCCAGCAGCCAAGATCCCCAGGGAGGCACTGAAGCTTTCTTT. Translation: CASSQDPQGGTEAFF.

As DNA, the CDR3 is TGCAGTGCTCGAACGGGGGATACGCAGTATTTT. This gives the protein CSARTGDTQYF. V usage is TRBV20-1 and J usage is TRBJ2-3; tentative D call: TRBD2 (5 bases). This CDR3 contains 11 residues. Germline V gene lookup returns CDR1 DFQATT and CDR2 SNEGSKA (reference sequence). With 5 bases removed from V and 6 bases from J, the gap between germline ends came to 9 bases.

This chain joins TRBV5-1 and TRBJ2-1; the match to TRBD2 covers 11 bases. J lost 7 bases, V lost 2 bases, and 8 bases had no gene match. Germline V gene data show CDR1 as SGHRS and CDR2 as YFSETQ. The CDR3 runs 16 residues. CDR3 sequence reads: CASSFSLAGGGNEQFF. The CDR3 nucleotides are TGCGCCAGCAGCTTCAGCCTAGCGGGAGGAGGTAATGAGCAGTTCTTC. Complete variable domain (other parts from reference TRBV5-1 and TRBJ2-1): KAGVTQTPRYLIKTRGQQVTLSCSPISGHRSVSWYQQTPGQGLQFLFEYFSETQRNKGNFPGRFSGRQFSNSRSEMNVSTLELGDSALYLCASSFSLAGGGNEQFFGPGTRLTVL.